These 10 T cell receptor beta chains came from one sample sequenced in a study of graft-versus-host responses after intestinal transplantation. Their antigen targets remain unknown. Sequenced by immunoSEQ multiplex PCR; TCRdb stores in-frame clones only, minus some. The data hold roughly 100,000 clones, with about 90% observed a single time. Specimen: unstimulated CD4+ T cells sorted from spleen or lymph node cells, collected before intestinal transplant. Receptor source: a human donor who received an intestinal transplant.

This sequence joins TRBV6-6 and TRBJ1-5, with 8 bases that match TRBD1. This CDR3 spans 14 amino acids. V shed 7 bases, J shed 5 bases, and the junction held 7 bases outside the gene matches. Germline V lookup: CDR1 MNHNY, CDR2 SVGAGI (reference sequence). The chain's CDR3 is CASKIGQGYQPQHF. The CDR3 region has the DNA TGTGCCAGCAAGATCGGACAGGGATATCAGCCCCAGCATTTT.

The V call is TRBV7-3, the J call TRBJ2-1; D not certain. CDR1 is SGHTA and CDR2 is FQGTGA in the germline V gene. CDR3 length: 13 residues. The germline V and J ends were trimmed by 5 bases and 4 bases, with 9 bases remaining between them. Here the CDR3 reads CASSPVGYNEQFF. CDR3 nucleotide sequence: TGTGCCAGCAGCCCAGTCGGTTACAATGAGCAGTTCTTC. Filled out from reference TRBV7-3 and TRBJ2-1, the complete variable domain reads GAGVSQTPSNKVTEKGKYVELRCDPISGHTALYWYRQSLGQGPEFLIYFQGTGAADDSGLPNDRFFAVRPEGSVSTLKIQRTERGDSAVYLCASSPVGYNEQFFGPGTRLTVL.

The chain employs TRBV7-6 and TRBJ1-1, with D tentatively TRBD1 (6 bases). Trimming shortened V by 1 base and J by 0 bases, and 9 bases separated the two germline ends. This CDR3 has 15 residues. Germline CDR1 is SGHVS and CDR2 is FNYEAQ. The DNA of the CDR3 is TGTGCCAGCAGCTTAGGGGGGCCGATGAACACTGAAGCTTTCTTT. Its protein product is CASSLGGPMNTEAFF. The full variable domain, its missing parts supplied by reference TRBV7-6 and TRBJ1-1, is GAGVSQSPRYKVTKRGQDVALRCDPISGHVSLYWYRQALGQGPEFLTYFNYEAQQDKSGLPNDRFSAERPEGSISTLTIQRTEQRDSAMYRCASSLGGPMNTEAFFGQGTRLTVV.

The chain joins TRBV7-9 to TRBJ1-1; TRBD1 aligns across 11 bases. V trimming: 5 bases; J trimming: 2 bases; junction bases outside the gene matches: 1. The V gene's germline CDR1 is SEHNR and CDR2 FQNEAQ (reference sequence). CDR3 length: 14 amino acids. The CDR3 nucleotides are TGTGCCAGCAGCGGACAGGGGGCCAACACTGAAGCTTTCTTT. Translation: CASSGQGANTEAFF.

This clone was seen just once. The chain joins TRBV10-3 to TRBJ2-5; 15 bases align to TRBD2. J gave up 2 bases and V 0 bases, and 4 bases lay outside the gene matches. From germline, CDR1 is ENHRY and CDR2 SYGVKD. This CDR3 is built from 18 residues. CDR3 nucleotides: TGTGCCATCAGTGAGTCCCAGGGACTAGCGGGGGGTCAAGAGACCCAGTACTTC. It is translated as CAISESQGLAGGQETQYF.

DNA of the CDR3: TGTGCCAGCAGAGGTAGCGGAAACACAGATACGCAGTATTTT. Amino acids: CASRGSGNTDTQYF. V and J are TRBV2 and TRBJ2-3, with D possibly matching TRBD2 (6 bases). The V end lost 6 bases, the J end lost 2 bases, and 12 bases lay between the germline ends. The germline CDR1 and CDR2 sequences are SNHLY and FYNNEI. The CDR3 runs to 14 residues.

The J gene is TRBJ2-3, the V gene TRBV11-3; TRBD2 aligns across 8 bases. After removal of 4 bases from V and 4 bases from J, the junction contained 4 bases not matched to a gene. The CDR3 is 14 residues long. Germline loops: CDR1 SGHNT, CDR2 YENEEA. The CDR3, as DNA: TGTGCCAGCAGCTACGGGGGGGGAGCAGATACGCAGTATTTT. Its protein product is CASSYGGGADTQYF.

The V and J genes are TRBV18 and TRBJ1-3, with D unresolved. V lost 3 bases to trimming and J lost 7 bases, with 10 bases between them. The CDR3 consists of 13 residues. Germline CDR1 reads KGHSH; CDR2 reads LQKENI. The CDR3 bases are TGTGCCAGCTCACCCCGTCGTGATAACACCATATATTTT. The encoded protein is CASSPRRDNTIYF.

CDR3 nucleotide sequence: TGTGCCATCACTCGACGGGACGGGACTGAAGCTTTCTTT. Its protein is CAITRRDGTEAFF. The chain recombines TRBV10-3 with TRBJ1-1, with D tentatively TRBD1 (5 bases). Germline V gives CDR1 ENHRY, CDR2 SYGVKD. The CDR3 is made up of 13 amino acids. Trimming shortened V by 7 bases and J by 5 bases, and 14 bases separated the two germline ends.

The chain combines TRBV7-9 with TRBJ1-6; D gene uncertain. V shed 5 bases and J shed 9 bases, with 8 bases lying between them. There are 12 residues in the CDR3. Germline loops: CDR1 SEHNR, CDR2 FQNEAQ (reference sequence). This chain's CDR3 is CASSLSGSPLHF. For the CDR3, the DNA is TGTGCCAGCAGCCTGAGCGGTTCACCCCTCCACTTT.